This TCR beta chain was observed in a study of blood T cell repertoires in COVID-19. Study-level information: Samples representing acute and convalescent COVID-19 were sourced from the United States, Italy and Spain. Nucleic acid was either cDNA or gDNA, and it came from T cells, B-cell-depleted T cells, or PBMCs.

Per the original data handling: Estimated nucleated cell counts came from reference gene primer amplification. Clones were sequenced by immunoSEQ multiplex PCR, and TCRdb holds only the in-frame ones, with some missing. The V and J calls and clone size come from that table; D and trimming were worked out from the DNA. The sample shows about 120,000 clones, around 91% of them seen only once. Sequencing used peripheral blood. The receptor was isolated from a man in his 70s with active or convalescent COVID-19.

The CDR3 here is CASRIGEYSNQPQHF. The DNA of the CDR3 is TGTGCCAGTAGGATTGGAGAATATAGCAATCAGCCCCAGCATTTT. The chain recombines TRBV19 with TRBJ1-5; D unresolved. Between the trimmed V and J ends, which lost 6 bases and 0 bases, there was a span of 12 bases. Germline V gives CDR1 LNHDA, CDR2 SQIVND (reference sequence). The CDR3 runs 15 residues.